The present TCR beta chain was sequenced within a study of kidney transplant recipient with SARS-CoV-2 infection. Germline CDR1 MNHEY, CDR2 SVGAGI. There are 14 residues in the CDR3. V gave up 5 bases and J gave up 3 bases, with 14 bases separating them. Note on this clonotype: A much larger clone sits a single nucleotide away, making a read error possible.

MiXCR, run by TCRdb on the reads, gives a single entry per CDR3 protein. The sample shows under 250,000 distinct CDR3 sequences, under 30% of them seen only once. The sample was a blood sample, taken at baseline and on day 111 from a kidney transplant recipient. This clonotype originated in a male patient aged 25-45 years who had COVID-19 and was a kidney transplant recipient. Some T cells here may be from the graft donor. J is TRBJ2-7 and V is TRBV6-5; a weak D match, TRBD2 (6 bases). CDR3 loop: CASSGDGSLYEQYF. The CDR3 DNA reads TGTGCCAGCAGTGGTGACGGGAGTCTCTACGAGCAGTACTTC.